This TCR beta chain came from a study of blood T cell repertoires in COVID-19. About the research overall: The United States, Italy and Spain were the sources of the acute and convalescent COVID-19 samples. In each case, the material was cDNA or gDNA derived from T cells, B-cell-depleted T cells, or PBMCs.

In the original analysis: How many nucleated cells were present was estimated from reference gene primer amplification. Method: immunoSEQ multiplex PCR; TCRdb's copy keeps in-frame clones and lacks some. That table gives V, J and clone size, and the DNA gave D and trimming. The data show under 150,000 clones, with roughly 89% seen just once and 4.3% held by the top ten. This CDR3 region has 14 residues. The sequence derives from a middle-aged woman with acute or convalescent COVID-19. Sequencing was done on a sample of peripheral blood. The J gene is TRBJ1-5, the V gene TRBV21-1; the table's D call TRBD1 went unverified against the DNA. TRBV21-1 is termed a pseudogene. In DNA form, the CDR3 reads TGTGCCAGCAGGACGAATGGTGGGGGCCAGCCCCAGCATTTT. Residues: CASRTNGGGQPQHF.